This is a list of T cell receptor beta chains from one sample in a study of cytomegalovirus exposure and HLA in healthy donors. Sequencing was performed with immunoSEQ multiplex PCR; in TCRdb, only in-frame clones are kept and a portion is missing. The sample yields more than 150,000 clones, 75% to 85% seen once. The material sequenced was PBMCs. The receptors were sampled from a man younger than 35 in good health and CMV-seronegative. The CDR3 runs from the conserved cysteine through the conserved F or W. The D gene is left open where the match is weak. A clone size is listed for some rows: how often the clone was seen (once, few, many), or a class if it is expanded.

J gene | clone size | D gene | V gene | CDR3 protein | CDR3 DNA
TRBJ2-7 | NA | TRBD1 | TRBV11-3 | CASSRGQGDEQYF | TGTGCCAGCAGCAGGGGACAGGGGGACGAGCAGTACTTC
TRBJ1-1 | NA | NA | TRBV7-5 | CARSPDRDSKNTEAFF | TGTGCCAGAAGTCCAGACCGGGACAGTAAAAACACTGAAGCTTTCTTT
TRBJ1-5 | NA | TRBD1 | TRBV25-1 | CASRGQGSNQPQHF | TGTGCCAGCAGAGGACAGGGGAGCAATCAGCCCCAGCATTTT
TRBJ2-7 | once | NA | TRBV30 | CAWSRGILSEQYF | TGTGCCTGGAGCCGGGGAATATTAAGTGAGCAGTACTTC
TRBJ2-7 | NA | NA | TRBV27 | CASSPQSSYEQYF | TGTGCCAGCAGTCCACAGAGCTCCTACGAGCAGTACTTC
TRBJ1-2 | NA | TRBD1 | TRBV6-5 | CASSYNPGGKLYGYTF | TGTGCCAGCAGTTATAATCCAGGGGGCAAACTCTATGGCTACACCTTC
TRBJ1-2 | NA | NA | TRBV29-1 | CSVALMDSSNYGYTF | TGCAGCGTTGCCCTTATGGACAGCTCTAACTATGGCTACACCTTC
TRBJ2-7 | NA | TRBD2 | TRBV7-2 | CASSLATSGYEQYF | TGTGCCAGCAGCTTAGCGACTAGCGGGTACGAGCAGTACTTC
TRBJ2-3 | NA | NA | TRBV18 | CASSPPTGTPYTDTQYF | TGTGCCAGCTCACCACCGACCGGGACACCATACACAGATACGCAGTATTTT
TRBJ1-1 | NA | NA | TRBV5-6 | CASSSAPWENRVTEAFF | TGTGCCAGCAGCTCCGCGCCATGGGAAAACAGGGTGACTGAAGCTTTCTTT
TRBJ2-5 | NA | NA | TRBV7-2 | CASSFGGAQETQYF | TGTGCCAGCAGCTTTGGCGGAGCTCAAGAGACCCAGTACTTC
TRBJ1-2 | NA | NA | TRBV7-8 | CASSPRGTGENNGYTF | TGTGCCAGCAGCCCCAGGGGCACAGGCGAGAATAATGGCTACACCTTC
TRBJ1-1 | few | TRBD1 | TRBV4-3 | CASSQEPTGGRTEAFF | TGCGCCAGCAGCCAAGAACCGACAGGGGGTAGGACTGAAGCTTTCTTT
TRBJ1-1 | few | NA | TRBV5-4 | CASSLAGAMNTEAFF | TGTGCCAGCAGCTTGGCAGGGGCCATGAACACTGAAGCTTTCTTT
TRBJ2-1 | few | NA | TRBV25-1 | CASSRFGQNEQFF | TGTGCCAGCAGCCGTTTTGGGCAGAATGAGCAGTTCTTC
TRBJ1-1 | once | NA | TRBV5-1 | CASSSGRGGALNTEAFF | TGCGCCAGCAGCTCTGGACGGGGGGGGGCGTTGAACACTGAAGCTTTCTTT
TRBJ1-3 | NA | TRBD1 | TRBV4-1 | CASSQEGLELDRARRSGNTIYF | TGCGCCAGCAGCCAAGAGGGTTTGGAACTCGACAGGGCGCGCCGCTCTGGAAACACCATATATTTT
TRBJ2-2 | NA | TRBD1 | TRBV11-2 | CASNRGQGASGELFF | TGTGCCAGCAACCGGGGACAGGGGGCGTCCGGGGAGCTGTTTTTT
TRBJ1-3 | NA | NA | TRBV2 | CASSVTGVASGNTIYF | TGTGCCAGCAGTGTGACGGGTGTCGCCTCTGGAAACACCATATATTTT
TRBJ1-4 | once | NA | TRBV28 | CASRMGGSGEKLFF | TGTGCCAGCAGGATGGGGGGGTCGGGTGAAAAACTGTTTTTT